Listed below are T cell receptor beta chains from one sample, sequenced in a study of T-cell memory formation after mild COVID-19. Using its own MiXCR run on the 5' RACE reads, TCRdb lists one record per CDR3 protein. The repertoire holds tens of thousands of distinct CDR3 sequences, with about an eighth as singletons. The sequencing sample was made of PBMCs or a T cell subset sorted from them (not recorded which). Receptor source: an adult woman who had mild COVID-19 (a few samples of this study predate the infection). Cell type and time point are not known. The CDR3 runs from the conserved cysteine through the conserved F or W. D genes are given only for firm matches. The listing skips clone size in some rows; elsewhere it reads once, few, many or a size class.

J: TRBJ2-1
D: TRBD2
size: .
V: TRBV7-6
CDR3: CASSFGGAINEQFF
DNA: TGTGCCAGCAGCTTCGGGGGGGCGATCAATGAGCAGTTCTTC

J: TRBJ2-2
D: .
size: many
V: TRBV6-4
CDR3: CASSDREWSGELFF
DNA: TGTGCCAGCAGTGACAGGGAATGGAGCGGGGAGCTGTTTTTT

J: TRBJ1-1
D: .
size: few
V: TRBV4-1
CDR3: CASSLLGGMGTEAFF
DNA: TGCGCCAGCAGCCTCTTAGGGGGGATGGGGACTGAAGCTTTCTTT

J: TRBJ2-2
D: .
size: .
V: TRBV24-1
CDR3: CATSVHGELFF
DNA: TGTGCCACCAGTGTACACGGGGAGCTGTTTTTT

J: TRBJ2-1
D: .
size: .
V: TRBV4-3
CDR3: CASSQVVGLHEQFF
DNA: TGCGCCAGCAGCCAGGTGGTGGGGTTGCATGAGCAGTTCTTC

J: TRBJ2-5
D: TRBD2
size: few
V: TRBV20-1
CDR3: CSASRGGRAEETQYF
DNA: TGCAGTGCTAGTCGGGGCGGGAGGGCCGAGGAGACCCAGTACTTC

J: TRBJ1-4
D: .
size: .
V: TRBV7-2
CDR3: CASSLEWADAQEKLFF
DNA: TGTGCCAGCAGCTTAGAGTGGGCAGACGCACAAGAAAAACTGTTTTTT

J: TRBJ2-3
D: TRBD2
size: .
V: TRBV27
CDR3: CASSLSSGGADTQYF
DNA: TGTGCCAGCAGTTTATCCAGCGGGGGAGCAGATACGCAGTATTTT

J: TRBJ1-5
D: .
size: few
V: TRBV6-6
CDR3: CASSLADGPQPQHF
DNA: TGTGCCAGCAGTTTGGCGGACGGCCCACAGCCCCAGCATTTT

J: TRBJ1-3
D: .
size: few
V: TRBV20-1
CDR3: CSAREDRSVNTIYF
DNA: TGCAGTGCTAGAGAAGATCGCTCTGTAAACACCATATATTTT

J: TRBJ2-1
D: .
size: .
V: TRBV20-1
CDR3: CSARTPDYNEQFF
DNA: TGCAGTGCCCGAACCCCCGATTACAATGAGCAGTTCTTC

J: TRBJ2-7
D: .
size: few
V: TRBV6-1
CDR3: CASSEVFTDSSYEQYF
DNA: TGTGCCAGCAGTGAAGTCTTTACGGATAGCTCCTACGAGCAGTACTTC

J: TRBJ2-3
D: TRBD2
size: .
V: TRBV4-2
CDR3: CASSQVSTSGNPADTQYF
DNA: TGTGCCAGCAGCCAAGTCTCGACTAGCGGGAACCCCGCAGATACGCAGTATTTT

J: TRBJ1-4
D: .
size: .
V: TRBV12-3/TRBV12-4
CDR3: CASSPVGGEVREKLFF
DNA: TGTGCCAGCAGTCCCGTGGGTGGGGAGGTTCGTGAAAAACTGTTTTTT

J: TRBJ2-1
D: TRBD1
size: few
V: TRBV24-1
CDR3: CATSRQGASEQFF
DNA: TGTGCCACCTCGAGACAGGGGGCCAGTGAGCAGTTCTTC

J: TRBJ2-4
D: .
size: few
V: TRBV15
CDR3: CATSTDLRVDIQYF
DNA: TGTGCCACCAGCACAGATCTCAGGGTGGACATTCAGTACTTC

J: TRBJ2-7
D: .
size: few
V: TRBV6-5
CDR3: CASSVRDGPYEQYF
DNA: TGTGCCAGCAGTGTCCGGGACGGACCCTACGAGCAGTACTTC

J: TRBJ2-1
D: TRBD1
size: many
V: TRBV4-2
CDR3: CASSQLGDSNEQFF
DNA: TGTGCCAGCAGCCAATTAGGGGACAGCAATGAGCAGTTCTTC

J: TRBJ2-5
D: TRBD1
size: .
V: TRBV7-2
CDR3: CASSLGVRGRETQYF
DNA: TGTGCCAGCAGCTTAGGTGTAAGGGGGCGAGAGACCCAGTACTTC

J: TRBJ2-7
D: .
size: .
V: TRBV4-1
CDR3: CASSQVMTGYEQCF
DNA: TGCGCCAGCAGCCAAGTAATGACGGGATACGAGCAGTGCTTC

J: TRBJ2-3
D: .
size: .
V: TRBV10-3
CDR3: CAISDPMSSTDTQYF
DNA: TGTGCCATCAGTGACCCGATGTCTAGCACAGATACGCAGTATTTT

J: TRBJ2-7
D: TRBD2
size: many
V: TRBV4-2
CDR3: CASSPGTSGRSYEQYF
DNA: TGTGCCAGCAGCCCTGGGACTAGCGGGCGGAGCTACGAGCAGTACTTC

J: TRBJ2-1
D: .
size: .
V: TRBV6-6
CDR3: CASSYSIQGEVNEQFF
DNA: TGTGCCAGCAGTTACTCGATACAGGGAGAGGTCAATGAGCAGTTCTTC

J: TRBJ1-4
D: .
size: few
V: TRBV5-1
CDR3: CASTLGNSPPRADNEKLFF
DNA: TGCGCCAGCACTCTTGGAAATTCCCCCCCCAGGGCCGACAATGAAAAACTGTTTTTT

J: TRBJ2-1
D: TRBD2
size: .
V: TRBV4-2
CDR3: CASSQDRWGTTNNEQFF
DNA: TGTGCCAGCAGCCAAGATCGGTGGGGGACTACAAACAATGAGCAGTTCTTC

J: TRBJ2-7
D: TRBD2
size: many
V: TRBV5-1
CDR3: CASSYGGGYEQYF
DNA: TGCGCCAGCAGCTACGGCGGGGGCTACGAGCAGTACTTC

J: TRBJ2-2
D: .
size: many
V: TRBV12-3/TRBV12-4
CDR3: CASSLSPPANTGELFF
DNA: TGTGCCAGCAGTTTATCCCCGCCTGCGAACACCGGGGAGCTGTTTTTT

J: TRBJ2-5
D: TRBD2
size: few
V: TRBV24-1
CDR3: CATSEVGSGEETQYF
DNA: TGTGCCACCAGTGAAGTTGGGAGCGGGGAGGAGACCCAGTACTTC

J: TRBJ2-2
D: .
size: few
V: TRBV9
CDR3: CASRVGNTGELFF
DNA: TGTGCCAGCAGGGTAGGAAACACCGGGGAGCTGTTTTTT

J: TRBJ2-1
D: .
size: .
V: TRBV11-2
CDR3: CASSLVRGPSYEQFF
DNA: TGTGCCAGCAGCTTAGTCCGGGGGCCAAGCTATGAGCAGTTCTTC

J: TRBJ2-1
D: .
size: .
V: TRBV14
CDR3: CASSPVDGQNYNEQFF
DNA: TGTGCCAGCAGCCCCGTGGATGGACAGAATTACAATGAGCAGTTCTTC

J: TRBJ1-1
D: .
size: .
V: TRBV12-3/TRBV12-4
CDR3: CASSFSAEAFF
DNA: TGTGCCAGCAGTTTTTCAGCTGAAGCTTTCTTT

J: TRBJ2-1
D: TRBD2
size: .
V: TRBV20-1
CDR3: CSARAETSPLEVKFF
DNA: TGCAGTGCTAGAGCTGAGACTAGCCCCCTCGAAGTGAAGTTCTTC

J: TRBJ2-3
D: .
size: .
V: TRBV3-1
CDR3: CASSQAPVDDTQYF
DNA: TGTGCCAGCAGCCAAGCCCCCGTCGATGATACGCAGTATTTT

J: TRBJ2-7
D: .
size: many
V: TRBV20-1
CDR3: CSARALGSSKNEQYF
DNA: TGCAGTGCTAGAGCCCTCGGGAGCAGTAAGAACGAGCAGTACTTC

J: TRBJ2-1
D: TRBD1
size: .
V: TRBV7-9
CDR3: CASSWDRGFRDEQFF
DNA: TGTGCCAGCAGCTGGGACAGGGGCTTTAGGGATGAGCAGTTCTTC

J: TRBJ2-3
D: TRBD2
size: .
V: TRBV11-2
CDR3: CASSFGTSADTQYF
DNA: TGTGCCAGCAGCTTCGGGACTAGCGCAGATACGCAGTATTTT

J: TRBJ2-1
D: .
size: few
V: TRBV3-1
CDR3: CASSQDASSLPYNEQFF
DNA: TGTGCCAGCAGCCAAGACGCCTCTAGCTTACCCTACAATGAGCAGTTCTTC

J: TRBJ1-2
D: .
size: few
V: TRBV27
CDR3: CASRPDSGRIYGYTF
DNA: TGTGCCAGCAGGCCTGATTCGGGACGGATCTATGGCTACACCTTC

J: TRBJ2-3
D: TRBD2
size: few
V: TRBV5-1
CDR3: CASSLSISGGASDTQYF
DNA: TGCGCCAGCAGCTTGAGTATCAGCGGGGGGGCGTCAGATACGCAGTATTTT

J: TRBJ1-1
D: .
size: few
V: TRBV4-1
CDR3: CASSLGVWGNTEAFF
DNA: TGCGCCAGCAGCTTGGGGGTCTGGGGAAACACTGAAGCTTTCTTT

J: TRBJ2-5
D: TRBD2
size: few
V: TRBV20-1
CDR3: CSARRLASRQGETQYF
DNA: TGCAGTGCTAGGAGACTAGCGAGTAGACAAGGGGAGACCCAGTACTTC

J: TRBJ2-5
D: TRBD1
size: few
V: TRBV29-1
CDR3: CSAPGTAQETQYF
DNA: TGCAGCGCCCCCGGGACAGCACAAGAGACCCAGTACTTC

J: TRBJ2-3
D: .
size: many
V: TRBV7-9
CDR3: CASSLSTLDHLGQYF
DNA: TGTGCCAGCAGCTTAAGTACGCTGGATCACCTTGGGCAGTATTTT

J: TRBJ2-7
D: TRBD1
size: .
V: TRBV7-3
CDR3: CASSPRQGGEQYF
DNA: TGTGCCAGCAGCCCACGACAGGGGGGCGAGCAGTACTTC

J: TRBJ2-5
D: TRBD2
size: .
V: TRBV6-5
CDR3: CASSLTSGQETQYF
DNA: TGTGCCAGCAGCTTGACTAGCGGCCAAGAGACCCAGTACTTC

J: TRBJ2-3
D: .
size: few
V: TRBV7-9
CDR3: CASSPLGPGTDTQYF
DNA: TGTGCCAGCAGCCCTCTTGGCCCGGGGACAGATACGCAGTATTTT

J: TRBJ1-1
D: .
size: .
V: TRBV6-5
CDR3: CASSYEGPNTEAFF
DNA: TGTGCCAGCAGTTACGAGGGTCCCAACACTGAAGCTTTCTTT

J: TRBJ2-2
D: .
size: .
V: TRBV20-1
CDR3: CSAREIRGANTGELFF
DNA: TGCAGTGCTAGAGAAATAAGAGGCGCGAACACCGGGGAGCTGTTTTTT

J: TRBJ2-1
D: TRBD2
size: .
V: TRBV3-1
CDR3: CASSPLAGGNEQFF
DNA: TGTGCCAGCAGCCCGCTAGCGGGAGGCAATGAGCAGTTCTTC

J: TRBJ2-2
D: .
size: .
V: TRBV30
CDR3: CAWSLGKNTGELFF
DNA: TGTGCCTGGAGTCTCGGGAAAAACACCGGGGAGCTGTTTTTT